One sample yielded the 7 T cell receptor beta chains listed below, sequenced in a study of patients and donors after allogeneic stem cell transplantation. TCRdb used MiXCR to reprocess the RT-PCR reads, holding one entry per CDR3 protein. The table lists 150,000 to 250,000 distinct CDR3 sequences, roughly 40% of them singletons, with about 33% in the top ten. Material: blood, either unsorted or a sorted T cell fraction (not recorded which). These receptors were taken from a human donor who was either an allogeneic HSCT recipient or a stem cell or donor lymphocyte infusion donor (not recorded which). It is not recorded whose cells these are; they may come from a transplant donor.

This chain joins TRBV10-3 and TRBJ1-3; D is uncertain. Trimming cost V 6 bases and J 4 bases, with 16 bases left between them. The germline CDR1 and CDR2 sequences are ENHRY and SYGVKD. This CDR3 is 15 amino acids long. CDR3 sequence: CAISDPSRTGNTIYF. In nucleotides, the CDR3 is TGTGCCATCAGCGACCCTTCTAGGACCGGAAACACCATATATTTT.

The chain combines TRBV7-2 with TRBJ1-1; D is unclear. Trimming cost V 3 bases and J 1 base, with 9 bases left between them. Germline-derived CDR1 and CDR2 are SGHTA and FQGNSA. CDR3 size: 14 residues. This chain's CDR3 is CASSFGVGNTEAFF. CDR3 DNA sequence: TGTGCCAGCAGCTTCGGGGTGGGGAACACTGAAGCTTTCTTT.

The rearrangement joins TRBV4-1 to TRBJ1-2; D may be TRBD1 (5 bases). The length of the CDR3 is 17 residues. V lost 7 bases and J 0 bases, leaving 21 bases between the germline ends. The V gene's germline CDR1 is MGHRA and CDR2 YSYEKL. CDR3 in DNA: TGCGCCAGCACCTCTTACCCGGGACGAATTTCTAACTATGGCTACACCTTC. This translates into CASTSYPGRISNYGYTF.

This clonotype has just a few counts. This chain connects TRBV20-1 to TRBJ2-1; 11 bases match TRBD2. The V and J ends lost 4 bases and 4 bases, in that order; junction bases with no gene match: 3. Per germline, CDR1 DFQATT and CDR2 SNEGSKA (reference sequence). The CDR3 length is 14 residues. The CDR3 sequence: CSATLAGEYNEQFF. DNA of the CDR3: TGCAGTGCTACACTAGCGGGAGAGTACAATGAGCAGTTCTTC.

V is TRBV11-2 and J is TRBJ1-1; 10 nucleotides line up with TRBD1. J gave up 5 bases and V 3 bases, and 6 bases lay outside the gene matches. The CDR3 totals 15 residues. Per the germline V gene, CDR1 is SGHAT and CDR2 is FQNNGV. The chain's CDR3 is CASSLTGGYGTEAFF. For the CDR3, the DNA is TGTGCCAGCAGCTTGACAGGGGGCTATGGTACTGAAGCTTTCTTT. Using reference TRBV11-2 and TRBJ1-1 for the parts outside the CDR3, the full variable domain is EAGVAQSPRYKIIEKRQSVAFWCNPISGHATLYWYQQILGQGPKLLIQFQNNGVVDDSQLPKDRFSAERLKGVDSTLKIQPAKLEDSAVYLCASSLTGGYGTEAFFGQGTRLTVV.

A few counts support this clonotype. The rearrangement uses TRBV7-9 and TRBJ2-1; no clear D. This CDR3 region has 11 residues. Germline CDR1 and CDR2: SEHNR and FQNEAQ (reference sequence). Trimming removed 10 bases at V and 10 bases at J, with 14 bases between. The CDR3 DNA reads TGTGCCATCCATATGGCAGACGAGCAGTTCTTC. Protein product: CAIHMADEQFF.

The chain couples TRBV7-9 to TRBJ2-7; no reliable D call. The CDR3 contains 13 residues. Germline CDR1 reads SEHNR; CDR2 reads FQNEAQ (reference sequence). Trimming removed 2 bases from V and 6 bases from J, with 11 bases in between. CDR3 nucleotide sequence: TGTGCCAGCAGCTTACGACTTTTTGGCGAGCAGTACTTC. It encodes CASSLRLFGEQYF.